A single sample is the source of the 21 T cell receptor beta chains below, sequenced in a study of T cell responses to AZD1222 COVID-19 vaccine. Generated by immunoSEQ multiplex PCR, the TCRdb table keeps only in-frame clones and is missing some. The sample has around 200,000 clones, around 94% seen once; the top ten hold under 2%. The material was peripheral blood, obtained 28 days after the second AZD1222 dose. These receptors originate from an adult who received the AZD1222 COVID-19 vaccine.

The chain combines TRBV5-6 with TRBJ1-5; 9 bases match TRBD1. V trimming: 4 bases; J trimming: 5 bases; junction bases outside the gene matches: 1. Germline-derived CDR1 and CDR2 are SGHDT and YYEEEE. This CDR3 has 13 amino acids. CDR3 sequence: CASSRTGDQPQHF. The CDR3 DNA reads as TGTGCCAGCAGCCGGACAGGGGATCAGCCCCAGCATTTT.

This chain joins TRBV27 and TRBJ2-3; 10 nucleotides align to TRBD2. The ends lost 2 bases at V and 2 bases at J; junction bases unmatched: 7. From germline, CDR1 is MNHEY and CDR2 SMNVEV (reference sequence). The CDR3 is made up of 17 amino acids. In DNA form, the CDR3 reads TGTGCCAGCAGTTTAGTGGTGCTAGCGGGAGCCACAGATACGCAGTATTTT. This encodes CASSLVVLAGATDTQYF.

The genes are TRBV30 and TRBJ2-5; D gene ambiguous. Trimming shortened V by 1 base and J by 3 bases, and 9 bases separated the two germline ends. CDR1 is GTSNPN and CDR2 is SVGIG in the germline V gene (reference sequence). This CDR3 is built from 13 residues. CDR3 region: CAWSAGWEETQYF. The CDR3 DNA follows: TGTGCCTGGAGTGCCGGCTGGGAAGAGACCCAGTACTTC. The variable domain in full, completed from reference TRBV30 and TRBJ2-5, reads SQTIHQWPATLVQPVGSPLSLECTVEGTSNPNLYWYRQAAGRGLQLLFYSVGIGQISSEVPQNLSASRPQDRQFILSSKKLLLSDSGFYLCAWSAGWEETQYFGPGTRLLVL.

The chain joins TRBV20-1 to TRBJ1-2, with D unclear. Germline CDR1 and CDR2: DFQATT and SNEGSKA (reference sequence). The CDR3 sequence is 11 residues long. The CDR3 sequence is CRARVDYGYTF. Here the CDR3 DNA reads TGCAGGGCGAGGGTGGACTATGGCTACACCTTC.

V usage is TRBV7-2 and J usage is TRBJ1-3; D remains ambiguous. The germline V gene encodes CDR1 SGHTA and CDR2 FQGNSA. The length of the CDR3 is 17 residues. Trimming left V 2 bases short and J 0 bases short, with 14 bases between. CDR3 sequence reads: CASSLNSGSSSGNTIYF. In nucleotides, the CDR3 is TGTGCCAGCAGCTTAAATTCGGGCAGCTCCTCTGGAAACACCATATATTTT.

The chain uses TRBV6-5 and TRBJ2-1, with 9 bases lining up with TRBD2. This CDR3 has 13 amino acids. V lost 4 bases and J lost 8; bases outside the gene matches: 3. The germline V gene has CDR1 MNHEY and CDR2 SVGAGI. The CDR3 here is CASSSSGNYEQFF. CDR3 sequence (DNA): TGTGCCAGCAGTTCTAGCGGGAACTATGAGCAGTTCTTC.

This chain links TRBV7-2 with TRBJ1-2; D might be TRBD1 (6 bases). Germline V gene lookup returns CDR1 SGHTA and CDR2 FQGNSA. Deletions cut 1 base from V and 2 bases from J, with 8 bases between. The CDR3 runs to 14 residues. The CDR3 here is CASSLGQENYGYTF. In DNA form, the CDR3 reads TGTGCCAGCAGCTTAGGACAGGAAAACTATGGCTACACCTTC. Complete variable domain (other parts from reference TRBV7-2 and TRBJ1-2): GAGVSQSPSNKVTEKGKDVELRCDPISGHTALYWYRQSLGQGLEFLIYFQGNSAPDKSGLPSDRFSAERTGGSVSTLTIQRTQQEDSAVYLCASSLGQENYGYTFGSGTRLTVV.

The chain uses TRBV7-2 and TRBJ2-1, with 9 bases identical to TRBD2. With 3 bases clipped from V and 8 bases from J, the junction kept 8 bases outside the gene matches. CDR3 length equals 15 residues. Germline lookup yields CDR1 SGHTA and CDR2 FQGNSA. The CDR3 DNA reads TGTGCCAGCAGCTTCCAAGCGGGAGGTGGGGATGAGCAGTTCTTC. Its protein product is CASSFQAGGGDEQFF.

The chain joins TRBV15 to TRBJ1-5, with 9 bases lining up with TRBD1. Germline V gene sequence: CDR1 LNHNV, CDR2 YYDKDF (reference sequence). Germline trimming cut 0 bases from V and 2 bases from J; bases unmatched to any gene: 5. This CDR3 is 17 amino acids long. In nucleotides, the CDR3 is TGTGCCACCAGCAGAGATCGGGGACAGGGAGGCAATCAGCCCCAGCATTTT. Residues: CATSRDRGQGGNQPQHF. Together with reference TRBV15 and TRBJ1-5, the CDR3 gives the full variable domain: DAMVIQNPRYQVTQFGKPVTLSCSQTLNHNVMYWYQQKSSQAPKLLFHYYDKDFNNEADTPDNFQSRRPNTSFCFLDIRSPGLGDTAMYLCATSRDRGQGGNQPQHFGDGTRLSIL.

Written as DNA, the CDR3 is TGTGCCAGCAGCCGGACTAGGATATTCTACAATGAGCAGTTCTTC. Protein sequence: CASSRTRIFYNEQFF. The rearrangement joins TRBV7-9 to TRBJ2-1; 7 bases match TRBD2. The germline V gene encodes CDR1 SEHNR and CDR2 FQNEAQ (reference sequence). CDR3 length: 15 amino acids. Trimming took 5 bases from V and 3 from J; bases not matched to a gene: 7.

The rearrangement links TRBV7-9 to TRBJ2-7; D might be TRBD1 (5 bases). This CDR3 is built from 13 residues. The germline CDR1 and CDR2 sequences are SEHNR and FQNEAQ (reference sequence). V lost 5 bases and J lost 5, with 13 bases in between. For the CDR3, the DNA is TGTGCCAGCAGCAGGTCAGGGAAGGACGAGCAGTACTTC. Its translation: CASSRSGKDEQYF.

This clone was seen just once. The V call is TRBV3-1 (or the pseudogene TRBV3-2), the J call TRBJ2-1; D may be TRBD2 (5 bases). CDR1 is LGHDT and CDR2 is YNNKEL in the germline V gene (reference sequence). The CDR3 has 15 amino acids. V lost 4 bases and J 2 bases, leaving 12 bases between the germline ends. CDR3 nucleotides: TGTGCCAGCAGCCCCGGAACTAGGACCTACAATGAGCAGTTCTTC. This translates into CASSPGTRTYNEQFF.

This clone was detected only once. The rearrangement uses TRBV28 and TRBJ1-2; D call uncertain. The CDR3 length is 15 residues. Germline V gene data show CDR1 as MDHEN and CDR2 as SYDVKM. With 6 bases removed from V and 4 bases from J, the gap between germline ends came to 18 bases. As DNA, the CDR3 is TGTGCCAGCAGCCCCCCCCGCGATTCAGGCTATGGCTACACCTTC. It specifies CASSPPRDSGYGYTF.

The chain is built from TRBV19 and TRBJ1-5; D remains ambiguous. The CDR3 covers 13 residues. V lost 7 bases and J 0 bases, leaving 7 bases between the germline ends. The germline V gene has CDR1 LNHDA and CDR2 SQIVND (reference sequence). CDR3 sequence: CASNEVSNQPQHF. As DNA, the CDR3 is TGTGCCAGTAACGAAGTTAGCAATCAGCCCCAGCATTTT.

The genes are TRBV7-9 and TRBJ1-4; a weak D match, TRBD1 (5 bases). This CDR3 is 16 amino acids long. CDR1 and CDR2 (germline): SEHNR, FQNEAQ (reference sequence). The ends were cut back, 4 bases at V and 2 bases at J, with 14 bases in the middle. In nucleotides, the CDR3 is TGTGCCAGCAGCTCAACCCCGGGGGGGACTAATGAAAAACTGTTTTTT. Translating gives CASSSTPGGTNEKLFF.

This clone was seen a single time. The chain has TRBV6-5 and TRBJ2-6; D not resolved. The CDR3 length is 12 residues. CDR1 is MNHEY, CDR2 SVGAGI, per germline. V gave up 7 bases and J gave up 10 bases, with 11 bases separating them. The CDR3 DNA reads TGTGCCAGCACAAACAGCCTAAACGTCCTGACTTTC. It translates to CASTNSLNVLTF.

The chain carries TRBV7-8 and TRBJ2-1; D may be TRBD2 (6 bases). The CDR3 is 14 amino acids. Between the trimmed V and J ends, which lost 8 bases and 9 bases, there was a span of 20 bases. CDR1 and CDR2 (germline): SGHVS, FQNEAQ. In DNA form, the CDR3 reads TGTGCCAGCGGCCCGGCGGGAATACGCTCTGAGCAGTTCTTC. Its translation is CASGPAGIRSEQFF.

The J gene is TRBJ1-1, the V gene TRBV6-6, with 9 positions matching TRBD1. The V gene's germline CDR1 is MNHNY and CDR2 SVGAGI (reference sequence). Losses at the gene ends were 2 bases for V and 6 bases for J; bases not matched to a gene: 10. CDR3 length: 16 residues. The CDR3 DNA sequence: TGTGCCAGCAGTTACCCCTCAGACAGGGGGTACGCTGAAGCTTTCTTT. Its translation: CASSYPSDRGYAEAFF.

CDR3 coding DNA: TGTGCCAGCAGCGACGGGGGGACCCAGTACTTC. It is translated as CASSDGGTQYF. The chain employs TRBV6-5 and TRBJ2-5, with D perhaps matching TRBD2 (6 bases). The CDR3 is 11 amino acids. V was shortened by 6 bases and J by 7 bases, with 9 bases between the two germline ends. From germline, CDR1 is MNHEY and CDR2 SVGAGI.

The rearrangement links TRBV3-1 (or the pseudogene TRBV3-2) to TRBJ2-1; D might be TRBD1 (6 bases). In germline, CDR1 is LGHDT, CDR2 YNNKEL (reference sequence). The CDR3 loop spans 17 amino acids. V lost 0 bases to trimming and J lost 6 bases, with 18 bases between them. CDR3 region: CASSQDGPDSLVNEQFF. The CDR3 coding sequence is TGTGCCAGCAGCCAAGATGGTCCGGACAGCTTAGTCAATGAGCAGTTCTTC.

The CDR3 loop is CASSLASGYNQPQHF. CDR3 coding DNA: TGTGCCAGCAGCTTAGCGTCGGGTTACAATCAGCCCCAGCATTTT. The rearrangement links TRBV7-6 to TRBJ1-5; D ambiguous. V lost 0 bases to trimming and J lost 3 bases, with 9 bases between them. This CDR3 is 15 amino acids long. Germline V CDR1 and CDR2: SGHVS, FNYEAQ.